This TCR beta chain was documented in a study of T cells in Graves' hyperthyroidism and ophthalmopathy. General study findings and limits: Researchers report that a 13 V-J model separated ophthalmopathy from stable hyperthyroidism.

The CDR3 loop spans 14 amino acids. Trimming removed 1 base at V and 2 bases at J, with 9 bases between. Germline CDR1 and CDR2: MDHEN and SYDVKM. Researchers took RNA transcripts and amplified the TCR beta CDR3 regions from them. The primer set for the first-round RT-PCR of the TCR CDR3 was HTBI. In TCRdb, the multiplex PCR reads were re-called with MiXCR into one record per CDR3 protein. The table has roughly 750,000 distinct CDR3 sequences, 16% seen once; the top ten hold around 7.7%. In the case of this clonotype: As yet, its antigen is unknown.

V is TRBV28 and J is TRBJ2-7; D gene unclear. Input material: blood. This receptor was identified in a man younger than 35 with Graves' hyperthyroidism. The DNA for the CDR3 is TGTGCCAGCAGTTTATTCAGCAGGACCTACGAGCAGTACTTC. Encoded protein: CASSLFSRTYEQYF.